The 4 T cell receptor beta chains below come from one sample, sequenced in a study of blood T cell repertoires in COVID-19. Sequencing used immunoSEQ multiplex PCR; TCRdb keeps in-frame clones, though not all of them. The profile shows about 190,000 clones, 80% to 90% of them singletons. Material for sequencing was peripheral blood. The receptors derive from a man aged 45-65 years with active or convalescent COVID-19.

This chain joins TRBV10-3 and TRBJ2-5; 10 bases fit TRBD2. The CDR3 is 13 residues long. The germline gives CDR1 ENHRY, CDR2 SYGVKD. V lost 8 bases and J lost 5; bases outside the gene matches: 5. CDR3 sequence reads: CAIALAGEETQYF. CDR3 nucleotide sequence: TGTGCCATCGCCCTAGCGGGAGAGGAGACCCAGTACTTC.

This clone has a single count. The chain carries TRBV28 and TRBJ2-3; 8 bases are shared with TRBD1. After removal of 6 bases from V and 2 bases from J, the junction contained 4 bases not matched to a gene. The CDR3 has 14 amino acids. The germline V gene encodes CDR1 MDHEN and CDR2 SYDVKM. The CDR3 coding sequence is TGTGCCAGCAGACCGCAGGGGGCCACAGATACGCAGTATTTT. Amino acids: CASRPQGATDTQYF.

V gene TRBV5-5 combines with J gene TRBJ2-5, with a possible D match to TRBD2 (6 bases). The CDR3 length is 13 residues. V shed 3 bases and J shed 5 bases, with 11 bases lying between them. CDR1 is SGHKS and CDR2 is YYEKEE in the germline V gene (reference sequence). CDR3 loop: CASSWSAGETQYF. In DNA form, the CDR3 reads TGTGCCAGCAGCTGGTCCGCGGGGGAGACCCAGTACTTC.

V is TRBV28 and J is TRBJ2-3; 9 nucleotides agree with TRBD1. The length of the CDR3 is 14 residues. Germline V gene sequence: CDR1 MDHEN, CDR2 SYDVKM. Trimming cost V 8 bases and J 4 bases; bases outside gene matches: 7. The CDR3 coding sequence is TGTGCCAGCGGACAGGGGTTACCTTCAGATACGCAGTATTTT. As protein: CASGQGLPSDTQYF.